Below are 26 T cell receptor beta chains sequenced from a single sample in a study of naive and memory T cell subsets. An equimolar mix of two oligonucleotides served as the beta constant-region primer for TRBC1 and TRBC2. TCRdb used MiXCR to reprocess the UMI-ligation and nested PCR reads, holding one entry per CDR3 protein. The profile shows fewer than 40,000 distinct CDR3 sequences, 13% of them singletons. The sequencing input was effector memory CD4+ T cells from blood. Subset of the sample: effector memory, CD45RA- CD27-. These receptor sequences come from a human donor in good health.

This clonotype was counted between two and nine times. This chain connects TRBV30 to TRBJ1-2; possibly TRBD1 for D (5 bases). The V gene lost 4 bases and the J gene lost 8 bases, with 17 bases spanning the gap. The CDR3 length is 13 residues. Germline CDR1 reads GTSNPN; CDR2 reads SVGIG (reference sequence). For the CDR3, the DNA is TGTGCCTGGACCCCGAGGGCGGGGGACGGCTACACCTTC. Its translation is CAWTPRAGDGYTF.

This chain joins TRBV7-2 and TRBJ2-7; possibly TRBD1 for D (6 bases). V dropped 5 bases and J dropped 6 bases, with 14 bases sitting between them. Germline CDR1 is SGHTA and CDR2 is FQGNSA. The CDR3 loop spans 13 amino acids. This CDR3 is CASSLPQGAEQYF. In DNA form, the CDR3 reads TGTGCCAGCAGCCTCCCACAGGGCGCCGAGCAGTACTTC.

On this clonotype: Being one base from a much bigger clone, this may be a read error. In this CDR3 the conserved last residue, phenylalanine or tryptophan, is missing, so a read error is likely. V is TRBV11-2 and J is TRBJ2-1; the D gene could be TRBD1 or TRBD2 (5 bases each). The germline V gene has CDR1 SGHAT and CDR2 FQNNGV. This CDR3 spans 15 amino acids. Trimming removed 2 bases at V and 4 bases at J, with 12 bases between. The CDR3: CASSLNRDGYNEQFS. Written as DNA, the CDR3 is TGTGCCAGCAGCTTAAATCGGGACGGATACAATGAGCAGTTCTCC.

The rearrangement joins TRBV5-8 to TRBJ1-5; perhaps TRBD1 as D (6 bases). Trimming took off 5 bases at V and 0 bases at J, with 18 bases between the two ends. The CDR3 covers 17 residues. From germline, CDR1 is SGHTS and CDR2 YDEGEE. As DNA, the CDR3 is TGTGCCAGCAGACCGGATACAAGGACAGATAGCAATCAGCCCCAGCATTTT. This encodes CASRPDTRTDSNQPQHF. Complete variable domain (other parts from reference TRBV5-8 and TRBJ1-5): EAGVTQSPTHLIKTRGQQATLRCSPISGHTSVYWYQQALGLGLQFLLWYDEGEERNRGNFPPRFSGRQFPNYSSELNVNALELEDSALYLCASRPDTRTDSNQPQHFGDGTRLSIL.

The V call is TRBV4-1, the J call TRBJ1-5; tentative D call: TRBD1 (5 bases). The CDR3 has 16 residues. Germline assignment: CDR1 MGHRA and CDR2 YSYEKL. Trimming cost V 1 base and J 5 bases, with 15 bases left between them. CDR3 amino acids: CASSQAWAGGDQPQHF. The DNA for the CDR3 is TGCGCCAGCAGCCAAGCTTGGGCGGGGGGGGATCAGCCCCAGCATTTT.

By share, this clonotype counts as medium-sized. This chain connects TRBV20-1 to TRBJ2-4; D unclear. Germline-derived CDR1 and CDR2 are DFQATT and SNEGSKA (reference sequence). With 6 bases removed from V and 9 bases from J, the gap between germline ends came to 21 bases. The CDR3 covers 14 residues. CDR3 loop: CSAEGPDTFSIQYF. Here the CDR3 DNA reads TGCAGTGCCGAAGGACCCGACACGTTTAGCATTCAGTACTTC.

This rearrangement joins TRBV10-3 to TRBJ2-2; possible D gene TRBD2, 6 bases. V was pared by 4 bases and J by 2 bases, with 14 bases between. Looked up from germline, CDR1 is ENHRY and CDR2 is SYGVKD. The CDR3 runs to 16 residues. DNA of the CDR3: TGTGCCATCAGTGGAATGGGGCGGGACAACACCGGGGAGCTGTTTTTT. Its protein is CAISGMGRDNTGELFF.

This clonotype occurred many times. CDR3 coding DNA: TGTGCCAGCAGTCGCCTAGAGTTCGGCAATCAGCCCCAGCATTTT. Protein: CASSRLEFGNQPQHF. The chain is built from TRBV28 and TRBJ1-5; D gene ambiguous. V lost 5 bases to trimming and J lost 2 bases, with 13 bases between them. The CDR3 runs to 15 residues. CDR1 MDHEN and CDR2 SYDVKM come from the germline V gene.

The table lists this clonotype with many counts. CDR3 region: CASSQDPDSNTEAFF. The CDR3 DNA reads TGTGCCAGCAGCCAAGATCCGGATTCGAACACTGAAGCTTTCTTT. The chain carries TRBV3-1 and TRBJ1-1; D gene ambiguous. The germline gives CDR1 LGHDT, CDR2 YNNKEL (reference sequence). The CDR3 contains 15 residues. Trimming removed 0 bases from V and 1 base from J, with 9 bases in between. The variable domain in full, with the rest retrieved from reference TRBV3-1 and TRBJ1-1, is DTAVSQTPKYLVTQMGNDKSIKCEQNLGHDTMYWYKQDSKKFLKIMFSYNNKELIINETVPNRFSPKSPDKAHLNLHINSLELGDSAVYFCASSQDPDSNTEAFFGQGTRLTVV.

This sequence joins TRBV7-9 and TRBJ2-1, with 9 nucleotides matching TRBD2. Per germline, CDR1 SEHNR and CDR2 FQNEAQ (reference sequence). The V segment lost 1 base and the J segment 6 bases; nucleotides outside the gene matches: 4. This CDR3 has 15 amino acids. CDR3 DNA sequence: TGTGCCAGCAGCTTAGGACTAGCGGAGGCCAATGAGCAGTTCTTC. Translating it yields CASSLGLAEANEQFF.

The chain is built from TRBV7-2 and TRBJ2-1; 7 nucleotides match TRBD1. The length of the CDR3 is 14 residues. Germline values: CDR1 SGHTA, CDR2 FQGNSA. V was pared by 8 bases and J by 2 bases, with 6 bases of the junction left unmatched. The CDR3 loop is CASAWDRTYNEQFF. CDR3 coding DNA: TGTGCCAGCGCCTGGGACAGAACCTACAATGAGCAGTTCTTC.

The CDR3 here is CSAIPGGSREAFF. The CDR3 DNA is TGCAGTGCTATCCCCGGGGGGTCTCGGGAAGCTTTCTTT. V and J are TRBV20-1 and TRBJ1-1; maybe TRBD1 (5 bases). Trimming pared 4 bases from V and 8 bases from J, leaving 17 bases between. The germline gives CDR1 DFQATT, CDR2 SNEGSKA (reference sequence). The CDR3 spans 13 residues.

The rearrangement links TRBV7-2 to TRBJ1-5; D is possibly TRBD1 (6 bases). The CDR3 covers 15 residues. The germline gives CDR1 SGHTA, CDR2 FQGNSA. Trimming left V 5 bases short and J 0 bases short, with 11 bases between. The CDR3 loop is CASSARTASNQPQHF. The CDR3 bases are TGTGCCAGCAGCGCCCGGACAGCTAGCAATCAGCCCCAGCATTTT.

In its sample, this clonotype was seen a few times. The chain joins TRBV6-2 or TRBV6-3 to TRBJ2-7; tentative D call: TRBD2 (6 bases). The CDR3 totals 15 residues. The V end lost 6 bases, the J end lost 0 bases, and 15 bases lay between the germline ends. Germline CDR1 reads MNHEY; CDR2 reads SVGEGT. This CDR3 reads CASRADRDSSYEQYF. The CDR3 DNA is TGTGCCAGCAGAGCTGACCGGGACTCCTCCTACGAGCAGTACTTC.

The chain recombines TRBV11-3 with TRBJ2-2, with no clear D. The CDR3 length is 15 residues. Germline V gives CDR1 SGHNT, CDR2 YENEEA. The germline V and J ends were trimmed by 2 bases and 0 bases, with 7 bases remaining between them. The DNA for the CDR3 is TGTGCCAGCAGCTTAACTGCAGCGAACACCGGGGAGCTGTTTTTT. Translation gives CASSLTAANTGELFF. The full variable domain, rest sourced from reference TRBV11-3 and TRBJ2-2, is EAGVVQSPRYKIIEKKQPVAFWCNPISGHNTLYWYLQNLGQGPELLIRYENEEAVDDSQLPKDRFSAERLKGVDSTLKIQPAELGDSAVYLCASSLTAANTGELFFGEGSRLTVL.

This clonotype was observed many times. CDR3 sequence reads: CASSIAPSRYNEQFF. The CDR3 DNA sequence: TGTGCCAGTAGTATCGCTCCCTCTAGATACAATGAGCAGTTCTTC. This chain joins TRBV19 and TRBJ2-1; D unresolved. CDR3 length: 15 residues. The V end lost 3 bases, the J end lost 4 bases, and 13 bases lay between the germline ends. The germline gives CDR1 LNHDA, CDR2 SQIVND (reference sequence).

The gene calls are TRBV3-1 and TRBJ2-2; the match to TRBD1 covers 9 bases. The trim removed 5 bases at V and 7 bases at J, leaving 23 bases unmatched. This CDR3 region has 20 residues. Germline loops: CDR1 LGHDT, CDR2 YNNKEL (reference sequence). The CDR3 spells CASSSAGQGRGGVVVGELFF. In DNA form, the CDR3 reads TGTGCCAGCAGCTCTGCTGGACAGGGGCGTGGGGGAGTTGTTGTCGGGGAGCTGTTTTTT.

There are many counts of this clonotype. The J gene is TRBJ2-7, the V gene TRBV6-6, with 7 nucleotides matching TRBD1. The V and J ends lost 6 bases and 3 bases, in that order; junction bases with no gene match: 5. Germline V gene data show CDR1 as MNHNY and CDR2 as SVGAGI (reference sequence). This CDR3 is 13 amino acids long. The CDR3 loop reads CASSWDRDYEQYF. DNA for the CDR3: TGTGCCAGCAGCTGGGACAGAGACTACGAGCAGTACTTC.

This clonotype was counted ten times or more. The chain combines TRBV7-2 with TRBJ1-6; possibly TRBD1 for D (5 bases). Per germline, CDR1 SGHTA and CDR2 FQGNSA. The V end was cut by 2 bases, the J end by 10 bases, with 15 bases between. The CDR3 has 15 residues. The CDR3 sequence: CASSLRAGLDSPLHF. In DNA, the CDR3 is TGTGCCAGCAGCTTACGGGCAGGGCTCGACTCACCCCTCCACTTT.

V usage is TRBV7-2 and J usage is TRBJ2-3, with D tentatively TRBD2 (6 bases). V lost 2 bases and J 13 bases, leaving 19 bases between the germline ends. Looked up from germline, CDR1 is SGHTA and CDR2 is FQGNSA. The CDR3 is made up of 14 amino acids. CDR3 nucleotide sequence: TGTGCCAGCAGCTTAAAGGGCGGGGACCCCAACAAGTATTTT. Encoded protein: CASSLKGGDPNKYF.

The V and J genes are TRBV6-5 and TRBJ1-2; D is possibly TRBD1 (5 bases). The germline gives CDR1 MNHEY, CDR2 SVGAGI. CDR3 length: 13 residues. Trimming removed 4 bases from V and 0 bases from J, with 6 bases in between. The CDR3 here is CASSWTTNYGYTF. The CDR3 nucleotides read TGTGCCAGCAGTTGGACAACTAACTATGGCTACACCTTC.

The chain uses TRBV27 and TRBJ2-1; perhaps TRBD2 as D (6 bases). The germline V and J ends were trimmed by 8 bases and 8 bases, with 16 bases remaining between them. Germline V gene data show CDR1 as MNHEY and CDR2 as SMNVEV (reference sequence). CDR3 length: 13 residues. The CDR3 reads CASGVKEGDEQFF. The CDR3 DNA reads TGTGCCAGCGGTGTTAAGGAGGGCGATGAGCAGTTCTTC.

This clonotype was seen at least ten times. The V call is TRBV7-9, the J call TRBJ1-4; tentatively, D is TRBD1 (6 bases). Trimming removed 6 bases at V and 4 bases at J, with 12 bases between. Germline V gives CDR1 SEHNR, CDR2 FQNEAQ (reference sequence). This CDR3 spans 14 amino acids. The CDR3 DNA sequence: TGTGCCAGCAGTCCAGGACAGAGTAATGAAAAACTGTTTTTT. Translating it yields CASSPGQSNEKLFF.

In this sample, this clonotype turned up many times. V gene TRBV7-8 combines with J gene TRBJ2-4, with 16 bases that match TRBD2. Germline CDR1 is SGHVS and CDR2 is FQNEAQ. The length of the CDR3 is 19 residues. V was pared by 4 bases and J by 3 bases, with 9 bases of the junction left unmatched. The chain's CDR3 is CASSSPGLAGGGGKNIQYF. CDR3 nucleotides: TGTGCCAGCAGCTCCCCGGGACTAGCGGGGGGGGGTGGCAAAAACATTCAGTACTTC.

This clonotype has a handful of counts. The chain combines TRBV27 with TRBJ2-2; TRBD2 matches at 13 bases. In germline, CDR1 is MNHEY, CDR2 SMNVEV (reference sequence). With 5 bases clipped from V and 5 bases from J, the junction kept 8 bases outside the gene matches. This CDR3 comprises 17 residues. The DNA of the CDR3 is TGTGCCAGCAGTCGACCGGGACTAGCGGGACAGACCGGGGAGCTGTTTTTT. It is translated as CASSRPGLAGQTGELFF.

This clonotype was detected a few times. The V call is TRBV18, the J call TRBJ2-2; maybe TRBD2 (5 bases). V lost 1 base to trimming and J lost 5 bases, with 14 bases between them. The germline V gene encodes CDR1 KGHSH and CDR2 LQKENI. The length of the CDR3 is 16 residues. The CDR3 loop reads CASSPRSGIRTGELFF. The CDR3, as DNA: TGTGCCAGCTCACCACGATCGGGGATAAGGACCGGGGAGCTGTTTTTT.